This TCR beta chain was documented in a study of human T cells and chemical hapten exposure. TCRdb used MiXCR to reprocess the RACE reads, holding one entry per CDR3 protein. The sample has 300,000 to 450,000 distinct CDR3 sequences, approximately 5% seen once. The sample holds many counts of this clonotype. Time point indicated: pre-sensitization, week 0. Treatment denoted: therapeutic diphenylcyclopropenone sensitization with weekly scalp DPC. Blood, whole and unfractionated, served as the source for total RNA extraction. Losses at the gene ends were 5 bases for V and 7 bases for J; bases not matched to a gene: 6. Germline V lookup: CDR1 SQVTM, CDR2 ANQGSEA. The CDR3 has 12 residues.

The gene calls are TRBV29-1 and TRBJ2-7; 9 bases agree with TRBD1. The sequencing here drew on whole blood, taken in connection with sensitization to the hapten diphenylcyclopropenone (DPC). The receptor was isolated from a woman between 50 and 59 years old with alopecia areata. Some clones in this sample may be carry-over from other donors' samples. The CDR3 DNA is TGCAGCGTTAAACAGGGGGCTGGTGAGCAGTACTTC. It yields the protein CSVKQGAGEQYF.